Listed here are 6 T cell receptor beta chains from one sample, sequenced in a study of shared clonotypes between healthy human individuals. Measured with immunoSEQ multiplex PCR; TCRdb has only the in-frame clones, and not every one. This sample has 1.5 million to 1.9 million clones; 95% to 99% occur once, and the top ten carry around 0.45%. Sequenced input: naive CD4+ T cells sorted from blood. Subset noted: CD45RA+ positively selected. The source of these receptors is a man aged 30 to 45 in good health.

This chain links TRBV9 with TRBJ2-6; the match to TRBD1 covers 12 bases. J was trimmed by 2 bases and V by 3 bases; bases with no gene match: 6. CDR1 SGDLS and CDR2 YYNGEE come from the germline V gene. The length of the CDR3 is 18 residues. The CDR3 loop reads CASSEPGQGATGANVLTF. CDR3 DNA: TGTGCCAGCAGCGAACCGGGACAGGGGGCCACTGGGGCCAACGTCCTGACTTTC. The full variable domain, with the rest looked up from reference TRBV9 and TRBJ2-6, is DSGVTQTPKHLITATGQRVTLRCSPRSGDLSVYWYQQSLDQGLQFLIQYYNGEERAKGNILERFSAQQFPDLHSELNLSSLELGDSALYFCASSEPGQGATGANVLTFGAGSRLTVL.

This clone was seen just once. This chain links TRBV28 with TRBJ2-2; D may be TRBD2 (6 bases). The germline V gene encodes CDR1 MDHEN and CDR2 SYDVKM. V lost 10 bases and J 2 bases, leaving 14 bases between the germline ends. This CDR3 is 14 amino acids long. The DNA for the CDR3 is TGTGCCACCGTCGGGAGTTTCAACACCGGGGAGCTGTTTTTT. This translates into CATVGSFNTGELFF.

The chain joins TRBV19 to TRBJ2-7; D is unclear. The CDR3 consists of 15 residues. CDR1 and CDR2 (germline): LNHDA, SQIVND (reference sequence). V lost 3 bases to trimming and J lost 2 bases, with 14 bases between them. CDR3 residues: CASSILARPPYEQYF. The CDR3 region has the DNA TGTGCCAGTAGTATTCTGGCAAGACCCCCCTACGAGCAGTACTTC.

The chain uses TRBV29-1 and TRBJ2-7, with 14 bases matching TRBD2. The CDR3 sequence is 16 residues long. Germline CDR1 is SQVTM and CDR2 is ANQGSEA. The V and J ends lost 3 bases and 0 bases, in that order; junction bases with no gene match: 4. The CDR3 DNA reads as TGCAGCGTTGAGGGAGGGACTAGCGGGAGCTCCTACGAGCAGTACTTC. As protein: CSVEGGTSGSSYEQYF.

The rearrangement uses TRBV4-1 and TRBJ1-4; D unresolved. The CDR3 runs to 15 residues. Germline loops: CDR1 MGHRA, CDR2 YSYEKL. V was trimmed by 1 base and J by 8 bases, leaving 14 bases between them. The CDR3 bases are TGCGCCAGCAGCCAAGGAGAGGGATCGGGGGAAAAACTGTTTTTT. Translated: CASSQGEGSGEKLFF.

This clone was observed a single time. The chain combines TRBV2 with TRBJ2-7, with 14 bases fitting TRBD2. V was clipped by 4 bases and J by 3 bases; unmatched bases: 11. From germline, CDR1 is SNHLY and CDR2 FYNNEI. There are 18 residues in the CDR3. The chain's CDR3 is CASSGPNRLAGGLYEQYF. CDR3 in DNA: TGTGCCAGCAGTGGGCCCAACCGACTAGCGGGAGGGCTCTACGAGCAGTACTTC. Full variable domain (rest looked up from reference TRBV2 and TRBJ2-7): EPEVTQTPSHQVTQMGQEVILRCVPISNHLYFYWYRQILGQKVEFLVSFYNNEISEKSEIFDDQFSVERPDGSNFTLKIRSTKLEDSAMYFCASSGPNRLAGGLYEQYFGPGTRLTVT.